This TCR beta chain is from a study of blood T cell repertoires in COVID-19. Study-level information: There were acute and convalescent COVID-19 samples, and they came from the United States, Italy and Spain. In each case, the material was cDNA or gDNA derived from T cells, B-cell-depleted T cells, or PBMCs.

Methods used by the authors: By means of reference gene primer amplification, nucleated cell counts were estimated. The table came from immunoSEQ multiplex PCR; TCRdb's copy has only in-frame clones and leaves some out. The V and J calls and clone size are taken from that table; D and trimming were inferred from the DNA. The sample lists about 180,000 clones; approximately 86% were seen once. This TCR was recovered from a woman in her twenties or thirties with active or convalescent COVID-19. The sample taken for sequencing was peripheral blood.

DNA of the CDR3: TGTGCCATCAGCCTCCGGGAGCGGAATTACGAGCAGTACTTC. The encoded protein is CAISLRERNYEQYF. The chain employs TRBV10-3 and TRBJ2-7; TRBD2 might be the D (6 bases). Trimming left V 6 bases short and J 4 bases short, with 16 bases between. Germline CDR1 reads ENHRY; CDR2 reads SYGVKD. CDR3 length: 14 residues.